Following are 15 T cell receptor beta chains from one sample sequenced in a study of blood T cell repertoires in COVID-19. Produced via immunoSEQ multiplex PCR; TCRdb's table is partial and in-frame only. The profile shows approximately 200,000 clones, around 80% of them singletons. The material sequenced was peripheral blood. These receptors came from a woman over 75 with COVID-19, enrolled during active disease.

V is TRBV11-1 and J is TRBJ2-5; possibly TRBD1 for D (5 bases). Germline V lookup: CDR1 SGHAT, CDR2 FQDESV (reference sequence). The CDR3 contains 13 residues. Trimming took 2 bases from V and 5 from J, leaving 9 bases between them. CDR3 in amino acids: CASSLRGGETQYF. Written as DNA, the CDR3 is TGTGCCAGCAGCTTAAGGGGTGGCGAGACCCAGTACTTC.

The CDR3 protein is CASSRWDRAQETQYF. The CDR3, as DNA: TGCGCCAGCAGCCGCTGGGACAGGGCCCAAGAGACCCAGTACTTC. The chain is built from TRBV4-1 and TRBJ2-5; 9 nucleotides agree with TRBD1. Germline CDR1 and CDR2: MGHRA and YSYEKL. The J segment lost 1 base and the V segment lost 4 bases, leaving 4 bases of the junction unmatched. The CDR3 runs to 15 residues.

The chain is built from TRBV5-5 and TRBJ1-4, with 8 nucleotides matching TRBD1. CDR1 and CDR2 from the germline V gene are SGHKS and YYEKEE (reference sequence). Trimming at V came to 4 bases and at J to 1 base, leaving 9 bases not matched to a gene. The CDR3 is made up of 17 amino acids. The CDR3 sequence: CASSPGQGLVTNEKLFF. The DNA of the CDR3 is TGTGCCAGCAGCCCCGGACAGGGACTCGTAACTAATGAAAAACTGTTTTTT. The full variable domain, with the rest looked up from reference TRBV5-5 and TRBJ1-4, is DAGVTQSPTHLIKTRGQQVTLRCSPISGHKSVSWYQQVLGQGPQFIFQYYEKEERGRGNFPDRFSARQFPNYSSELNVNALLLGDSALYLCASSPGQGLVTNEKLFFGSGTQLSVL.

V is TRBV5-1 and J is TRBJ2-7, with 10 bases fitting TRBD1. CDR1 and CDR2 from the germline V gene are SGHRS and YFSETQ. V shed 4 bases and J 0 bases; nucleotides not matched to a gene: 10. The CDR3 sequence is 17 residues long. The CDR3 is CASSPRTGGALSYEQYF. As DNA, the CDR3 is TGCGCCAGCAGCCCGCGGACAGGGGGGGCCCTCTCCTACGAGCAGTACTTC. The variable domain in full, with the rest retrieved from reference TRBV5-1 and TRBJ2-7, is KAGVTQTPRYLIKTRGQQVTLSCSPISGHRSVSWYQQTPGQGLQFLFEYFSETQRNKGNFPGRFSGRQFSNSRSEMNVSTLELGDSALYLCASSPRTGGALSYEQYFGPGTRLTVT.

The chain recombines TRBV4-1 with TRBJ2-2; TRBD2 matches 13 bases. Per germline, CDR1 MGHRA and CDR2 YSYEKL. The CDR3 length is 17 residues. Trimming cost V 4 bases and J 0 bases; bases outside gene matches: 2. The CDR3 sequence: CASSLGLAGANTGELFF. The CDR3 DNA follows: TGCGCCAGCAGCCTTGGACTAGCGGGGGCGAACACCGGGGAGCTGTTTTTT.

The chain is built from TRBV11-3 and TRBJ1-1; 7 bases align to TRBD1. CDR3 size: 14 residues. In germline, CDR1 is SGHNT, CDR2 YENEEA. The trim removed 4 bases at V and 1 base at J, leaving 3 bases unmatched. The CDR3 here is CASSWTGWNTEAFF. CDR3 DNA sequence: TGTGCCAGCAGCTGGACAGGATGGAACACTGAAGCTTTCTTT.

V gene TRBV5-1 combines with J gene TRBJ2-2; TRBD2 matches 8 bases. From germline, CDR1 is SGHRS and CDR2 YFSETQ. The CDR3 spans 16 residues. Unmatched junction bases numbered 4, after V lost 0 bases and J lost 3 bases. The DNA for the CDR3 is TGCGCCAGCAGCTTGGGCAGCGGGAGTTACACCGGGGAGCTGTTTTTT. It specifies CASSLGSGSYTGELFF.

J is TRBJ1-2 and V is TRBV2; weak D call: TRBD1 (5 bases). This CDR3 is 13 amino acids long. CDR1 is SNHLY, CDR2 FYNNEI, per germline. Between the trimmed V and J ends, which lost 4 bases and 8 bases, there was a span of 14 bases. CDR3 region: CASSVRVIGGYTF. In nucleotides, the CDR3 is TGTGCCAGCAGTGTCAGGGTTATCGGAGGCTACACCTTC.

The chain combines TRBV2 with TRBJ1-3; a possible D gene is TRBD1 (5 bases). CDR1 is SNHLY and CDR2 is FYNNEI in the germline V gene. The CDR3 runs to 14 residues. Trimming took 6 bases from V and 4 from J, leaving 13 bases between them. This chain's CDR3 is CASRAGAGGNTIYF. As DNA, the CDR3 is TGTGCCAGCAGGGCTGGGGCGGGGGGAAACACCATATATTTT.

The chain carries TRBV5-1 and TRBJ2-7; TRBD2 matches at 16 bases. CDR1 SGHRS and CDR2 YFSETQ come from the germline V gene. CDR3 length: 17 amino acids. V lost 4 bases and J lost 2; bases outside the gene matches: 6. For the CDR3, the DNA is TGCGCCAGCAGCCCGGGACTAGCGGGAGGGCCACCCTACGAGCAGTACTTC. It translates to CASSPGLAGGPPYEQYF.

This clone was counted once. This chain uses TRBV7-6 with TRBJ2-6, with TRBD1 identical over 9 bases. From germline, CDR1 is SGHVS and CDR2 FNYEAQ. The V gene end was trimmed by 2 bases and the J gene end by 0 bases; junction bases not matched to a gene: 11. The CDR3 contains 20 residues. CDR3 amino acids: CASSLNVRDRASSGANVLTF. The CDR3 nucleotides are TGTGCCAGCAGCTTAAATGTACGGGACAGGGCGAGCTCTGGGGCCAACGTCCTGACTTTC.

The V gene is TRBV3-1 (or the pseudogene TRBV3-2), the J gene TRBJ2-1; weak D call: TRBD1 (6 bases). CDR1 is LGHDT, CDR2 YNNKEL, per germline (reference sequence). The V end was cut by 8 bases, the J end by 0 bases, with 8 bases between. CDR3 length: 13 amino acids. CDR3 amino acids: CASLGGSYNEQFF. The CDR3, as DNA: TGTGCCAGCCTAGGGGGCTCCTACAATGAGCAGTTCTTC.

The rearrangement links TRBV13 to TRBJ2-3; 9 bases match TRBD2. CDR1 is PRHDT, CDR2 FYEKMQ, per germline (reference sequence). V shed 8 bases and J 3 bases; nucleotides not matched to a gene: 3. This CDR3 is built from 13 residues. The CDR3 loop reads CASVLAGTDTQYF. The CDR3 DNA reads TGTGCCAGCGTGCTAGCGGGAACAGATACGCAGTATTTT. Combining the CDR3 with reference TRBV13 and TRBJ2-3 gives the whole variable domain AAGVIQSPRHLIKEKRETATLKCYPIPRHDTVYWYQQGPGQDPQFLISFYEKMQSDKGSIPDRFSAQQFSDYHSELNMSSLELGDSALYFCASVLAGTDTQYFGPGTRLTVL.

The sample holds one count of this clone. The chain carries TRBV27 and TRBJ2-1; a weak D match, TRBD1 (6 bases). This CDR3 has 16 amino acids. The ends were cut back, 5 bases at V and 8 bases at J, with 22 bases in the middle. Germline-derived CDR1 and CDR2 are MNHEY and SMNVEV (reference sequence). Written as DNA, the CDR3 is TGTGCCAGCAGTCTAACAGGGAGTGCTAGGTTCCATGAGCAGTTCTTC. This sequence encodes CASSLTGSARFHEQFF.

The chain recombines TRBV7-9 with TRBJ1-4; TRBD1 aligns across 7 bases. Germline V gene lookup returns CDR1 SEHNR and CDR2 FQNEAQ (reference sequence). The CDR3 extends over 18 amino acids. J was trimmed by 1 base and V by 3 bases; bases with no gene match: 11. The CDR3 bases are TGTGCCAGCAGCTTGGGAAGGGGACAGACTTTAACTAATGAAAAACTGTTTTTT. Translating it yields CASSLGRGQTLTNEKLFF.